A selection of T cell receptor beta chains follows, all from one sample in a study of response to subunit inactivated influenza vaccine. TCRdb re-derived calls from the RT-PCR reads in MiXCR, one entry per CDR3 protein. The repertoire holds 500,000 to 600,000 distinct CDR3 sequences, with approximately 10% as singletons. The same sample was also used in a study of T cells expressing NK-cell markers.

The sample here was PBMCs from blood, taken on the day of vaccination. These receptors were obtained from a man aged 50 to 59 who received an inactivated influenza vaccine. The CDR3 runs from the conserved cysteine through the conserved F or W. The D gene is left open where the match is weak. Clone size appears in some rows only: once, few, many, or a class for an expanded clone.

v_gene	j_gene	d_gene	abundance	CDR3nt	CDR3aa
TRBV20-1	TRBJ2-3	NA	NA	TGCAGTGCTAGTAGGCGGGAAGGCTACACAGATACGCAGTATTTT	CSASRREGYTDTQYF
TRBV14	TRBJ2-1	NA	few	TGTGCCAGCAGCTTACAAGGGGGTCCCTACAATGAGCAGTTCTTC	CASSLQGGPYNEQFF
TRBV7-3	TRBJ1-1	NA	few	TGTGCCAGCAGCTTATATTCTGGCAAGAACACTGAAGCTTTCTTT	CASSLYSGKNTEAFF
TRBV6-1	TRBJ2-3	TRBD2	few	TGTGCCAGCAGTAAGCGACTAGCGGGGGGGACAGATACGCAGTATTTT	CASSKRLAGGTDTQYF
TRBV5-1	TRBJ1-2	NA	NA	TGCGCCAGCGAGATCCGAGATCCTGCTAACTATGGCTACACCTTC	CASEIRDPANYGYTF
TRBV12-3/TRBV12-4	TRBJ1-5	NA	few	TGTGCCAGCAGTTTAGGGACCAGAAGCAATGGAGGCAATCAGCCCCAGCATTTT	CASSLGTRSNGGNQPQHF
TRBV12-3/TRBV12-4	TRBJ2-1	NA	NA	TGTGCCAGCAGATCTTCCTGGCGGGAGCAGTTCTTC	CASRSSWREQFF
TRBV2	TRBJ2-1	TRBD2	few	TGTGCCAGCAGGGTAGCGGGAGGGACCAATGAGCAGTTCTTC	CASRVAGGTNEQFF
TRBV11-1	TRBJ2-3	NA	few	TGTGCCAGCAGCTTGAACTACAGGGAGGCAGATACGCAGTATTTT	CASSLNYREADTQYF
TRBV20-1	TRBJ2-3	TRBD2	NA	TGCAGTGCTATAGCGGGAGGGCACACAGATACGCAGTATTTT	CSAIAGGHTDTQYF
TRBV12-3/TRBV12-4	TRBJ2-1	TRBD2	NA	TGTGCCAGCAGTTTTCCAGCGGGAGGTTACAATGAGCAGTTCTTC	CASSFPAGGYNEQFF
TRBV7-9	TRBJ2-7	NA	few	TGTGCCAGCGGACCTTCCGACAGGTCCTACGAGCAGTACTTC	CASGPSDRSYEQYF
TRBV7-4	TRBJ2-1	TRBD2	NA	TGTGCCAGCAGCTTACGGACCGGGTTCGGCGGGAGGGATATCCGAACAACCTACAATGAGCAGTTCTTC	CASSLRTGFGGRDIRTTYNEQFF
TRBV5-1	TRBJ2-2	NA	many	TGCGCCAGCAGCTTCAACATGGATCGGGGCACCGGGGAGCTGTTTTTT	CASSFNMDRGTGELFF
TRBV12-3/TRBV12-4	TRBJ2-1	TRBD1	NA	TGTGCCAGCAGTCAGACAGGGGCTGGGTACAATGAGCAGTTCTTC	CASSQTGAGYNEQFF
TRBV12-3/TRBV12-4	TRBJ2-1	NA	few	TGTGCCAGCACCGGGGGGACAAGGAGCTCCTACAATGAGCAGTTCTTC	CASTGGTRSSYNEQFF
TRBV12-3/TRBV12-4	TRBJ2-2	NA	few	TGTGCCAGCACCGACCCCAAAGACAGCACCGGGGAGCTGTTTTTT	CASTDPKDSTGELFF
TRBV27	TRBJ2-2	TRBD1	many	TGTGCCAGCAGTTTTTACACAGGGGACGGGGAGCTGTTTTTT	CASSFYTGDGELFF
TRBV10-3	TRBJ2-4	TRBD2	NA	TGTGCCATCAGTGAGTCCCGACTAGCGGATGCCAAAAACATTCAGTACTTC	CAISESRLADAKNIQYF
TRBV28	TRBJ2-5	NA	NA	TGTGCCAGCAGTTCCGCAGCAGGGTTTAACCTACAAGAGACCCAGTACTTC	CASSSAAGFNLQETQYF
TRBV7-8	TRBJ2-2	TRBD1	NA	TGTGCCAGCAGCACTCTCCCGGGACAGACGAACACCGGGGAGCTGTTTTTT	CASSTLPGQTNTGELFF
TRBV20-1	TRBJ2-7	TRBD1	few	TGCAGTGCCGAGACAGGGAACTCCTACGAGCAGTACTTC	CSAETGNSYEQYF
TRBV5-1	TRBJ2-3	TRBD2	NA	TGCGCCAGCAGCCCCGGGACTAGCGGGAGGGCCTCAGATACGCAGTATTTT	CASSPGTSGRASDTQYF
TRBV6-1	TRBJ1-6	TRBD1	many	TGTGCCAGCAGTGAACCGGGACAGACACCCCTCCACTTT	CASSEPGQTPLHF
TRBV29-1	TRBJ1-1	NA	NA	TGCAGCGTTGGGTGGGCTTTCTTT	CSVGWAFF
TRBV12-3/TRBV12-4	TRBJ2-3	TRBD2	NA	TGTGCCAGCAGTCCCAGGACTAGCGGGAGCGCAGATACGCAGTATTTT	CASSPRTSGSADTQYF
TRBV6-2/TRBV6-3	TRBJ2-2	TRBD1	few	TGTGCCAGCAGGATCGGGACAGGTTGGGAGACCACCGGGGAGCTGTTTTTT	CASRIGTGWETTGELFF
TRBV7-9	TRBJ2-1	NA	few	TGTGCCAGCAGCGGCTTCAATAGCTCCTACAATGAGCAGTTCTTC	CASSGFNSSYNEQFF
TRBV20-1	TRBJ2-1	NA	many	TGCAGTGCTGGACTCTACAATGAGCAGTTCTTC	CSAGLYNEQFF
TRBV24-1	TRBJ2-1	NA	NA	TGTGCCACCAGTAAAACGGGCTACAATGAGCAGTTCTTC	CATSKTGYNEQFF
TRBV5-1	TRBJ2-1	NA	many	TGCGCCAGCAGGAGAGGGGGCAATGAGCAGTTCTTC	CASRRGGNEQFF
TRBV28	TRBJ1-2	NA	many	TGTGCCAGCAGGGACAGAAACTATGGCTACACCTTC	CASRDRNYGYTF
TRBV4-3	TRBJ2-2	NA	NA	TGCGCCAGCAGCCAAGATTACGGCCGGTACACCGGGGAGCTGTTTTTT	CASSQDYGRYTGELFF
TRBV6-2/TRBV6-3	TRBJ1-1	NA	many	TGTGCCAGTCTTTCCGACCCGTGGGGGACTGAAGCTTTCTTT	CASLSDPWGTEAFF
TRBV20-1	TRBJ2-7	NA	many	TGCAGTGCTAGTACGGGAGAACACTCCTACGAGCAGTACTTC	CSASTGEHSYEQYF
TRBV10-3	TRBJ1-1	NA	NA	TGTGCCATGACTAGGGAGAAGAACACTGAAGCTTTCTTT	CAMTREKNTEAFF
TRBV7-3	TRBJ2-3	NA	many	TGTGCCAGCAGCTTAAGCAGGTCGGATACGCAGTATTTT	CASSLSRSDTQYF
TRBV20-1	TRBJ2-3	TRBD2	NA	TGCAGTGCTAACTCGGCAAGCGGGGGCACAGATACGCAGTATTTT	CSANSASGGTDTQYF
TRBV30	TRBJ2-1	TRBD2	NA	TGTGCCTGGAGTGTACTGGCTAGCGGGGGGGCACGGCAGTTCTTC	CAWSVLASGGARQFF
TRBV20-1	TRBJ2-1	TRBD2	few	TGCAGTGCTTTTACATCTAGCGGGAGGGAGTGGGGTGAGCAGTTCTTC	CSAFTSSGREWGEQFF
TRBV5-1	TRBJ2-2	NA	NA	TGCGCCAGCAGCTTTGTTTCAGGGGCGAACACCGGGGAGCTGTTTTTT	CASSFVSGANTGELFF